The rows below give T cell receptor beta chains drawn from one sample of a study of T cell responses to AZD1222 COVID-19 vaccine. Sequencing was performed with immunoSEQ multiplex PCR; in TCRdb, only in-frame clones are kept and a portion is missing. The table records fewer than 140,000 clones, 85% to 90% of them present only once. Here the sequenced sample was peripheral blood, taken on day 0 of AZD1222 vaccination. The receptors stem from an adult in good health. Both conserved end residues are part of each CDR3. The D gene is left open where the match is weak. Not all rows give a size; the values are once, few, many and, for expanded clones, a class.

clone size: .
V gene: TRBV19
J gene: TRBJ1-2
D gene: .
CDR3 protein: CATGWGAGDYGYTF
CDR3 DNA: TGTGCCACCGGGTGGGGAGCCGGGGACTATGGCTACACCTTC

clone size: .
V gene: TRBV5-1
J gene: TRBJ2-2
D gene: .
CDR3 protein: CASSLGGLDTGELFF
CDR3 DNA: TGCGCCAGCAGCTTGGGGGGCTTAGACACCGGGGAGCTGTTTTTT

clone size: .
V gene: TRBV6-5
J gene: TRBJ1-6
D gene: .
CDR3 protein: CASTLIGPANSPLHF
CDR3 DNA: TGTGCCAGCACCCTTATCGGGCCTGCTAATTCACCCCTCCACTTT

clone size: .
V gene: TRBV27
J gene: TRBJ2-5
D gene: .
CDR3 protein: CASSLLGSSETQYF
CDR3 DNA: TGTGCCAGCAGTTTACTGGGGAGCTCAGAGACCCAGTACTTC

clone size: once
V gene: TRBV19
J gene: TRBJ1-5
D gene: TRBD1
CDR3 protein: CASRNRGQGSLDSNQPQHF
CDR3 DNA: TGTGCCAGTAGAAACAGGGGACAGGGGTCGTTGGATAGCAATCAGCCCCAGCATTTT

clone size: .
V gene: TRBV15
J gene: TRBJ2-3
D gene: .
CDR3 protein: CATSRAGKADTQYF
CDR3 DNA: TGTGCCACAAGCAGGGCAGGGAAAGCAGATACGCAGTATTTT

clone size: .
V gene: TRBV24-1
J gene: TRBJ2-5
D gene: TRBD2
CDR3 protein: CATKSAGGGETQYF
CDR3 DNA: TGTGCCACCAAGTCAGCGGGAGGGGGAGAGACCCAGTACTTC

clone size: few
V gene: TRBV7-3
J gene: TRBJ2-3
D gene: .
CDR3 protein: CASSFFGTDTQYF
CDR3 DNA: TGTGCCAGCAGCTTTTTTGGCACAGATACGCAGTATTTT

clone size: .
V gene: TRBV4-3
J gene: TRBJ1-1
D gene: TRBD1
CDR3 protein: CASSQVRGTLNTEAFF
CDR3 DNA: TGCGCCAGCAGCCAAGTCAGGGGGACATTGAACACTGAAGCTTTCTTT

clone size: .
V gene: TRBV7-3
J gene: TRBJ1-1
D gene: .
CDR3 protein: CASSQSHTWNTEAFF
CDR3 DNA: TGTGCCAGCAGCCAAAGTCACACCTGGAACACTGAAGCTTTCTTT